This T cell receptor (beta chain) emerged from a study of graft-versus-host responses after intestinal transplantation. Turning to the study itself: Recipients had transplants, and these were multivisceral, liver-intestinal, or isolated intestinal. Every recipient had anti-thymocyte globulin induction and roughly three years of tacrolimus plus steroids. Study-level results: Researchers found peak circulating GvH clone levels linked to early post-transplant HvG declines. Some GvH clones were seen earlier in gut or blood, suggesting intestinal origin.

To note about this clone: Its matching antigen is unknown.

Using immunoSEQ multiplex PCR, the repertoire was profiled, and TCRdb retains in-frame clones only, with some absent. The sample records 80,000 to 100,000 clones, about 93% being singletons. CDR1 SGHAT and CDR2 FQNNGV come from the germline V gene. The CDR3 spans 14 residues. V gave up 5 bases and J gave up 2 bases, with 13 bases separating them. The origin of this receptor is a human donor who received an intestinal transplant. The chain employs TRBV11-2 and TRBJ2-7; maybe TRBD1 (6 bases). Source: unstimulated CD4+ T cells sorted from spleen or lymph node cells, taken before intestinal transplant. CDR3: CASSTDRPPYEQYF. The CDR3 bases are TGTGCCAGCAGCACTGACAGGCCACCCTACGAGCAGTACTTC. The full variable domain, with the rest looked up from reference TRBV11-2 and TRBJ2-7, is EAGVAQSPRYKIIEKRQSVAFWCNPISGHATLYWYQQILGQGPKLLIQFQNNGVVDDSQLPKDRFSAERLKGVDSTLKIQPAKLEDSAVYLCASSTDRPPYEQYFGPGTRLTVT.